Below are 8 T cell receptor beta chains sequenced from a single sample in a study of blood T cell repertoires in COVID-19. Sequencing used immunoSEQ multiplex PCR; TCRdb keeps in-frame clones, though not all of them. The sample records around 190,000 clones, over 75% being singletons. The sequenced material came from peripheral blood. The origin of the receptors is a man aged 45-65 years with COVID-19, enrolled during active disease.

V usage is TRBV10-2 and J usage is TRBJ1-5; D possibly corresponds to TRBD1 (5 bases). The CDR3 runs 14 residues. Germline CDR1 and CDR2: WSHSY and SAAADI. V was cut by 3 bases and J by 6 bases, with 12 bases left in between. The CDR3 DNA reads as TGCGCCAGCAGTGATACCAGGGATAGTCAGCCCCAGCATTTT. As protein: CASSDTRDSQPQHF.

The V gene is TRBV9, the J gene TRBJ2-3; maybe TRBD2 (6 bases). This CDR3 contains 15 residues. Germline CDR1 reads SGDLS; CDR2 reads YYNGEE. V lost 4 bases, J lost 1 base, and 13 bases lay in between. The CDR3, as DNA: TGTGCCAGCAGCAACTCCGGGGGACGCACAGATACGCAGTATTTT. Encoded protein: CASSNSGGRTDTQYF.

The V call is TRBV30, the J call TRBJ1-3, with a weak D call TRBD1 (6 bases). The CDR3 consists of 12 residues. Trimming shortened V by 4 bases and J by 3 bases, and 7 bases separated the two germline ends. Looked up from germline, CDR1 is GTSNPN and CDR2 is SVGIG (reference sequence). The CDR3 DNA reads TGTGCCTGGACCAGGGGTGGAAACACCATATATTTT. Translation: CAWTRGGNTIYF.

The chain uses TRBV7-3 and TRBJ2-7; 11 nucleotides line up with TRBD2. The V gene end was trimmed by 5 bases and the J gene end by 4 bases; junction bases not matched to a gene: 4. CDR1 SGHTA and CDR2 FQGTGA come from the germline V gene. CDR3 length: 14 amino acids. The DNA of the CDR3 is TGTGCCAGCAGCCCCAGACTAGCGGGGTACGAGCAGTACTTC. Protein sequence: CASSPRLAGYEQYF.

This sequence joins TRBV25-1 and TRBJ2-7, with 7 bases identical to TRBD2. The V gene end was trimmed by 4 bases and the J gene end by 5 bases; junction bases not matched to a gene: 8. CDR1 is MGHDK and CDR2 is SYGVNS in the germline V gene. The CDR3 is 14 amino acids. The CDR3 region is CASSGGGVRDEQYF. The CDR3 DNA reads as TGTGCCAGCAGTGGGGGAGGGGTACGCGACGAGCAGTACTTC.

Only a few counts were recorded for this clone. V usage is TRBV7-9 and J usage is TRBJ1-1, with 7 positions matching TRBD1. Per the germline V gene, CDR1 is SEHNR and CDR2 is FQNEAQ (reference sequence). The CDR3 loop spans 14 amino acids. Trimming at V came to 1 base and at J to 1 base, leaving 0 bases not matched to a gene. Written as DNA, the CDR3 is TGTGCCAGCAGCTTAGGACAGGGGAACACTGAAGCTTTCTTT. Amino acid sequence: CASSLGQGNTEAFF. Full variable domain (missing parts from reference TRBV7-9 and TRBJ1-1): DTGVSQNPRHKITKRGQNVTFRCDPISEHNRLYWYRQTLGQGPEFLTYFQNEAQLEKSRLLSDRFSAERPKGSFSTLEIQRTEQGDSAMYLCASSLGQGNTEAFFGQGTRLTVV.

This clone came up a few times. The V gene is TRBV28, the J gene TRBJ2-2; 8 nucleotides align to TRBD2. V was clipped by 6 bases and J by 3 bases; unmatched bases: 3. CDR3 length equals 14 residues. In germline, CDR1 is MDHEN, CDR2 SYDVKM. The CDR3 loop reads CASRQRGYTGELFF. Here the CDR3 DNA reads TGTGCCAGCAGGCAGCGGGGGTACACCGGGGAGCTGTTTTTT.

The chain joins TRBV9 to TRBJ1-2, with a weak D call TRBD1 (5 bases). Trimming took off 3 bases at V and 4 bases at J, with 13 bases between the two ends. From germline, CDR1 is SGDLS and CDR2 YYNGEE. The CDR3 covers 14 residues. The CDR3 loop reads CASSALGGGYGYTF. CDR3 sequence (DNA): TGTGCCAGCAGCGCCCTGGGGGGTGGCTATGGCTACACCTTC.